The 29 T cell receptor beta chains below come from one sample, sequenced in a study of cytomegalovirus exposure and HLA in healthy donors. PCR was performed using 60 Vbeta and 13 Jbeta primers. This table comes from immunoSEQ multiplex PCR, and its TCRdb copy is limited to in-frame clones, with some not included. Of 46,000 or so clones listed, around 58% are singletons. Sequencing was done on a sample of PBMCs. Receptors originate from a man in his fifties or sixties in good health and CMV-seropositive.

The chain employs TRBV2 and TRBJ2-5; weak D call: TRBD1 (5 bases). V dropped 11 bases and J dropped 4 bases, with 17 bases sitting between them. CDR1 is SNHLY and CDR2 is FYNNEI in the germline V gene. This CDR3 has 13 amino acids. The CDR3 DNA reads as TGTGCCTCCGTCCAGGGTTTGAGAGAGACCCAGTACTTC. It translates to CASVQGLRETQYF.

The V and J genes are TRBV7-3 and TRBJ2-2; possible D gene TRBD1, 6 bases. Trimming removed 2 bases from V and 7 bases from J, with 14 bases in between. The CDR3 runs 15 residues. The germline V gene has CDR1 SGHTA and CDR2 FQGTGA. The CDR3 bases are TGTGCCAGCAGCTTAGGGCAGGGGTTAGGCGGGGAGCTGTTTTTT. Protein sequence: CASSLGQGLGGELFF.

CDR3 in DNA: TGTGCCAGCAGTTATGCGGGTAGCAATCAGCCCCAGCATTTT. It translates to CASSYAGSNQPQHF. The V and J genes are TRBV6-5 and TRBJ1-5, with D unclear. V was shortened by 3 bases and J by 0 bases, with 6 bases between the two germline ends. Germline values: CDR1 MNHEY, CDR2 SVGAGI. The CDR3 runs to 14 residues.

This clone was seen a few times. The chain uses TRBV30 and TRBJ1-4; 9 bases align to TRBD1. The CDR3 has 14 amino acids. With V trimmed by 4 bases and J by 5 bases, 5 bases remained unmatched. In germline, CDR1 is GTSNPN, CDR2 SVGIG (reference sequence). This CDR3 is CAWKSGQGNEKLFF. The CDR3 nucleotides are TGTGCCTGGAAGTCGGGACAGGGAAATGAAAAACTGTTTTTT.

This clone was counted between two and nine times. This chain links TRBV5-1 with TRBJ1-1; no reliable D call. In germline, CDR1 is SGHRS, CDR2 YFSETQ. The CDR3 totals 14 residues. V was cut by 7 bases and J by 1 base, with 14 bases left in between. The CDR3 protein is CASRAGYRNTEAFF. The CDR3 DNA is TGCGCCAGCCGGGCGGGTTATAGGAACACTGAAGCTTTCTTT. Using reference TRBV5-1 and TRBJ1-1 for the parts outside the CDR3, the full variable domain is KAGVTQTPRYLIKTRGQQVTLSCSPISGHRSVSWYQQTPGQGLQFLFEYFSETQRNKGNFPGRFSGRQFSNSRSEMNVSTLELGDSALYLCASRAGYRNTEAFFGQGTRLTVV.

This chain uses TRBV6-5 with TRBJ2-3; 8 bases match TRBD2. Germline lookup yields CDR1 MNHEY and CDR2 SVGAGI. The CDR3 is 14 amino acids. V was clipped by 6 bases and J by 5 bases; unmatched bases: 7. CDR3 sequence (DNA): TGTGCCAGCAGCTCCAGCGGGAGTGGAGATACGCAGTATTTT. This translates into CASSSSGSGDTQYF.

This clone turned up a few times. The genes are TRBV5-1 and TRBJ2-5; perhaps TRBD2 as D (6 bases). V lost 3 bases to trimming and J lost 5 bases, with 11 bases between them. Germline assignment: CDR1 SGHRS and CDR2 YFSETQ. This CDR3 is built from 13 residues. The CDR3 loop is CASSSWGEETQYF. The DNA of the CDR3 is TGCGCCAGCAGCTCATGGGGGGAGGAGACCCAGTACTTC.

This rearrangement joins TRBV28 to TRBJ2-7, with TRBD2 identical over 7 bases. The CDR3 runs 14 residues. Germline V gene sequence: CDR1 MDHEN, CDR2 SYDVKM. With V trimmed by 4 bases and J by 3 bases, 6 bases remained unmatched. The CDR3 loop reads CASSSTSVHYEQYF. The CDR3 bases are TGTGCCAGCAGTTCCACTAGCGTACACTACGAGCAGTACTTC.

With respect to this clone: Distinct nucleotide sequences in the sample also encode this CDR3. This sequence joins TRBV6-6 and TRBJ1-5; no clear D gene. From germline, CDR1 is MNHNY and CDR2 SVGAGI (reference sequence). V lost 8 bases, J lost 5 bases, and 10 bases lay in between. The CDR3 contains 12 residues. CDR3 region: CASRNPDQPQHF. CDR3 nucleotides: TGTGCCAGCCGAAACCCAGATCAGCCCCAGCATTTT.

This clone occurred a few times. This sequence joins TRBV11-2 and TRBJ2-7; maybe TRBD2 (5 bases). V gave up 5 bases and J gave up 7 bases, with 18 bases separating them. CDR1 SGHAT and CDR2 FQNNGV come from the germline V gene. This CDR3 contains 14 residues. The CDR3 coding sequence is TGTGCCAGCAGCCCAGGACGGGTCGGAGGAGAGCAGTACTTC. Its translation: CASSPGRVGGEQYF.

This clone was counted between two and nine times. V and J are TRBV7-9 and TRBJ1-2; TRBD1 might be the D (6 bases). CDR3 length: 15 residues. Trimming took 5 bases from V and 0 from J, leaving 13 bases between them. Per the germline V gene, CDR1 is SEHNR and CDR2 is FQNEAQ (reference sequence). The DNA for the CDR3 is TGTGCCAGCAGCCCAAAACAGGGATCTAACTATGGCTACACCTTC. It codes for CASSPKQGSNYGYTF. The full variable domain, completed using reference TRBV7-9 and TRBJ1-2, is DTGVSQNPRHKITKRGQNVTFRCDPISEHNRLYWYRQTLGQGPEFLTYFQNEAQLEKSRLLSDRFSAERPKGSFSTLEIQRTEQGDSAMYLCASSPKQGSNYGYTFGSGTRLTVV.

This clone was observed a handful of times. As DNA, the CDR3 is TGTGCCAGCAGCTTGGAAAGCAGGGTGGAGACAGATACGCAGTATTTT. The encoded protein is CASSLESRVETDTQYF. The V call is TRBV5-6, the J call TRBJ2-3; tentative D call: TRBD1 (5 bases). Trimming shortened V by 0 bases and J by 3 bases, and 14 bases separated the two germline ends. The CDR3 sequence is 16 residues long. In germline, CDR1 is SGHDT, CDR2 YYEEEE.

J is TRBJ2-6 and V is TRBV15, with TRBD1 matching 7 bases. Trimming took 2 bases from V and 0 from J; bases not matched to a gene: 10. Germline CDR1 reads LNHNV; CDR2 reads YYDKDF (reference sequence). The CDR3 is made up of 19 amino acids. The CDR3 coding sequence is TGTGCCACCAGCAGATACCGGGACAGATACGTCTCTGGGGCCAACGTCCTGACTTTC. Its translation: CATSRYRDRYVSGANVLTF.

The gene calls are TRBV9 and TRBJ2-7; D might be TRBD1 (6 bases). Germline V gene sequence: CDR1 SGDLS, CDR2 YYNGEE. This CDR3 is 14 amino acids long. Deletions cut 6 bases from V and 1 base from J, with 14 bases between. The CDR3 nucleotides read TGTGCCAGCAACATGGGGGCGGATTCCTACGAGCAGTACTTC. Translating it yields CASNMGADSYEQYF.

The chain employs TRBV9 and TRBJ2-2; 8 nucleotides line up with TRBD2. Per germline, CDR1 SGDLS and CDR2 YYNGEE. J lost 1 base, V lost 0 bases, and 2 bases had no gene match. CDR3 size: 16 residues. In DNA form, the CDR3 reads TGTGCCAGCAGCGTAGATCTAGCGGGGAACACCGGGGAGCTGTTTTTT. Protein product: CASSVDLAGNTGELFF. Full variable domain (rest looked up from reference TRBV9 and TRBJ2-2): DSGVTQTPKHLITATGQRVTLRCSPRSGDLSVYWYQQSLDQGLQFLIQYYNGEERAKGNILERFSAQQFPDLHSELNLSSLELGDSALYFCASSVDLAGNTGELFFGEGSRLTVL.

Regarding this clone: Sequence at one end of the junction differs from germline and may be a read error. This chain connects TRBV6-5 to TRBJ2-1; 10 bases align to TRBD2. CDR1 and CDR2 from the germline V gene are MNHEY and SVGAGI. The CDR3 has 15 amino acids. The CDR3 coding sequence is TGTGCCGGCAGCCAAGGACTAGCGGCTAACAATGAGCAGTTCTTC. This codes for CAGSQGLAANNEQFF.

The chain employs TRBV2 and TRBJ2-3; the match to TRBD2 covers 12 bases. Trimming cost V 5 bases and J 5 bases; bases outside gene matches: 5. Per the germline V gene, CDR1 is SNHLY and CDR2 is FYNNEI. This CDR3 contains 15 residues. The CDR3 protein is CASSKTSGSGDTQYF. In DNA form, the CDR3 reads TGTGCCAGCAGTAAGACTAGCGGGAGCGGAGATACGCAGTATTTT.

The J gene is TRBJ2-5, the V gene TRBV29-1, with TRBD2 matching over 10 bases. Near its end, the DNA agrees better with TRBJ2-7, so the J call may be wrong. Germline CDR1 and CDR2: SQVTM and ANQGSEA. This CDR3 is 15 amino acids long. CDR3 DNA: TGCAGCGTTACCGGGACTAGCGCCGTTCCCTACGAGCAGTACTTC. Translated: CSVTGTSAVPYEQYF.

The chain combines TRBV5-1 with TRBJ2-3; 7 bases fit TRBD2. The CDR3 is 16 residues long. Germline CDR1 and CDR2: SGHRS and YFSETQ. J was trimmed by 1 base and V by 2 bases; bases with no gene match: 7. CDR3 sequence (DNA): TGCGCCAGCAGCTTTGGTGGCGGGAGCGGCACAGATACGCAGTATTTT. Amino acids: CASSFGGGSGTDTQYF.

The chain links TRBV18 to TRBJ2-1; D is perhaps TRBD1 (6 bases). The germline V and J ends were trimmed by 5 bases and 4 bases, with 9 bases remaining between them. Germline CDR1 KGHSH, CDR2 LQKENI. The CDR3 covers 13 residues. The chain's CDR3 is CASSVGAYNEQFF. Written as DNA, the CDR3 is TGTGCCAGCTCAGTGGGGGCGTACAATGAGCAGTTCTTC.

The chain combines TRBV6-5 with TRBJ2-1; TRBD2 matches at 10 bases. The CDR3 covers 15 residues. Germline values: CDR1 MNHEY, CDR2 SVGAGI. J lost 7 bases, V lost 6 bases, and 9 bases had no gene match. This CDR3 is CASRPSGRAVNEQFF. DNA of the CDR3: TGTGCCAGCAGACCCAGCGGGAGGGCCGTTAATGAGCAGTTCTTC.

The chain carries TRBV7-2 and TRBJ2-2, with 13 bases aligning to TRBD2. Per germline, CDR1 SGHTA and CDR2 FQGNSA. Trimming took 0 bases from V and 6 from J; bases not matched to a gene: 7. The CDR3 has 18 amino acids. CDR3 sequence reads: CASSLAWTSGSLAGELFF. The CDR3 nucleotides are TGTGCCAGCAGCTTAGCCTGGACTAGCGGGAGTTTGGCCGGGGAGCTGTTTTTT.

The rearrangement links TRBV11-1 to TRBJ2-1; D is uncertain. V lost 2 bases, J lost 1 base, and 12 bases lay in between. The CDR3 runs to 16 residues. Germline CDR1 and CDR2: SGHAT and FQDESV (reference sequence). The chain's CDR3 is CASSLFRSGSYNEQFF. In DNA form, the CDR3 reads TGTGCCAGCAGCTTATTTCGTTCCGGTTCCTACAATGAGCAGTTCTTC.

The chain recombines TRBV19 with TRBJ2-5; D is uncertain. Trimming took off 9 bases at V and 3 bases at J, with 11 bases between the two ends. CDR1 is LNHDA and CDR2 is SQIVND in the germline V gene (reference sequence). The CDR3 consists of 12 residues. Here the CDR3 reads CASNNNEETQYF. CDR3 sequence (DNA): TGTGCCAGCAACAATAATGAAGAGACCCAGTACTTC. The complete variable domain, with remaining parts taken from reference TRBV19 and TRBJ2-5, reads DGGITQSPKYLFRKEGQNVTLSCEQNLNHDAMYWYRQDPGQGLRLIYYSQIVNDFQKGDIAEGYSVSREKKESFPLTVTSAQKNPTAFYLCASNNNEETQYFGPGTRLLVL.

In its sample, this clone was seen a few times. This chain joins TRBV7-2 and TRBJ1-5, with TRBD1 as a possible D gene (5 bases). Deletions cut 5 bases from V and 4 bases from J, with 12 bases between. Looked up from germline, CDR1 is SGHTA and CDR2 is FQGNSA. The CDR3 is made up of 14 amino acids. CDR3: CASSMTADNQPQHF. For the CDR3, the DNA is TGTGCCAGCAGCATGACAGCTGATAATCAGCCCCAGCATTTT.

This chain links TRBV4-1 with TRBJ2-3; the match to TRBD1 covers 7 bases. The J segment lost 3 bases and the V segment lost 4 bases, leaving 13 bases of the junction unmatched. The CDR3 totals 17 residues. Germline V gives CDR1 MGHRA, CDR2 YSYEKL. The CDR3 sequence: CASSPSQTGLRTDTQYF. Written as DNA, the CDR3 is TGCGCCAGCAGCCCGAGCCAGACAGGGCTTCGGACAGATACGCAGTATTTT.

The CDR3 loop reads CASSLWREEETQYF. CDR3 sequence (DNA): TGTGCCAGCAGCTTATGGCGGGAAGAAGAGACCCAGTACTTC. J is TRBJ2-5 and V is TRBV7-2, with D perhaps TRBD2 (6 bases). Germline V CDR1 and CDR2: SGHTA, FQGNSA. The V end lost 2 bases, the J end lost 3 bases, and 10 bases lay between the germline ends. CDR3 length equals 14 residues.

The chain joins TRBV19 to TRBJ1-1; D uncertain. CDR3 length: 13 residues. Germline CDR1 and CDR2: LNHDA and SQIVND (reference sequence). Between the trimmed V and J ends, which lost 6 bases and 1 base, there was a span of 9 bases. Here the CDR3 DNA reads TGTGCCAGTAGCCCGGAGGGGAACACTGAAGCTTTCTTT. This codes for CASSPEGNTEAFF. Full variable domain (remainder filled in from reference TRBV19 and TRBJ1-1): DGGITQSPKYLFRKEGQNVTLSCEQNLNHDAMYWYRQDPGQGLRLIYYSQIVNDFQKGDIAEGYSVSREKKESFPLTVTSAQKNPTAFYLCASSPEGNTEAFFGQGTRLTVV.

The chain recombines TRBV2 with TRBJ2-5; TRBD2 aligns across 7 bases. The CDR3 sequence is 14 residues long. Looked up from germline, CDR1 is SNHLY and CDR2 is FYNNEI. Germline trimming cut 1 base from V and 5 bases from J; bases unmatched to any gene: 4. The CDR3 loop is CASSEDRGSETQYF. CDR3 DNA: TGTGCCAGCAGTGAAGATCGCGGGAGTGAGACCCAGTACTTC.